This T cell receptor beta chain was captured in a study of beta chain features in type 1 diabetes (dated by TCRdb to 2017 to 2018). At the level of the whole study: Patients and healthy donors did not differ in mean age, gender distribution, total cell number or subset yield. The study compared TCRB repertoires of sorted circulating CD4+ T cell subsets between recently diagnosed type 1 diabetes patients and matched healthy donors. A total of roughly 110 million sorted cells were examined across all samples, and the number of cells per subset was strongly correlated with RNA yield. Naive and central memory subsets were obtained from all 30 or so donors, but regulatory and stem cell-like memory subsets were isolated from only 8 patients and roughly 8 healthy donors. The study at large found these results: Because small numbers of individuals were included in the HLA sub-analyses, any influence of HLA type on TCRB rearrangement was left unresolved. The naive, central memory and regulatory TCRB repertoires appeared to resemble one another more closely among patients than among healthy donors. At VDJ recombination sites, type 1 diabetes patients had fewer insertions and more deleted nucleotides, which implies abnormalities in thymic rearrangement. In all four CD4+ subsets, TCRB CDR3 length was moderately but significantly shorter in type 1 diabetes patients. Because cDNA was sequenced instead of genomic DNA, activated cells with high expression could be over-represented, although the groups did not differ in activation or CD3 levels. PCR may preferentially amplify shorter templates, but because patient and control samples were amplified and corrected together, any resulting skew would affect both groups equally.

From the cysteine through the phenylalanine, the CDR3 covers 16 amino acids. Solely the CDR3 DNA is kept, with 48 bases framed from the first base. Germline trimming amounts to 5 bases on V and 5 bases on J, with 11 as the count of junction bases outside the gene matches. Taken from the germline V gene, the CDR1 and CDR2 loops are LGHNA and YNFKEQ. This clone was detected only a few times. Its antigen is not yet known. No much larger clone exists at a distance of one base, and base qualities are not known. The High Capacity cDNA Reverse Transcription Kit was used to reverse transcribe all of the isolated RNA, meaning that expressed TCRB transcripts were what got sequenced. Deep immunoSEQ sequencing was applied to naive, central memory and regulatory T cell samples, giving an average of about 3.4 million total reads per sample. After sorted cells were lysed in RLT buffer, RNA was extracted with DNase-treated RNeasy Micro or Mini kits, with the choice depending on cell number. Each cell subset was processed separately to prevent cross-contamination, with patient and healthy donor samples processed together. The immunoSEQ multiplex PCR was used to amplify TCRB sequences from cDNA, generating 87-bp fragments that spanned the CDR3 region. The amplicons were sequenced using the Illumina HiSeq platform. In the authors' own workflow: PCR bias was computationally corrected using synthetic template baselines, reads within Hamming distance 2 were collapsed, and singletons that could not be merged were discarded. Reads were aligned against IMGT to assign V, D and J genes, CDR3 length and insertions or deletions at six rearrangement sites. Within each subset, clonotype counts were normalized to sorted cell number, after which true diversity and Gini coefficients were computed with the tcR R package. The overlap coefficient, calculated on TCRB nucleotide sequences, was used to measure repertoire sharing. TCRdb's version of the immuneACCESS table is confined to in-frame rearrangements and falls short of the full clone set. An unresolved V gene accounts for under half of the shortfall where checked; the remainder is of unknown origin. V, J and clone size are taken as reported in that table, and D and trimming were inferred from the DNA itself. In this sample the table shows roughly 150,000 clones, roughly 8% of which occur a single time. The ten most abundant clones make up under 0.6% of the sample.

A single peripheral blood draw of approximately 100 mL on average was collected from each donor into heparinised tubes. A BD FACSAria II was used to sort naive, central memory, regulatory and stem cell-like memory CD4+ T cells with a panel that included CD45RO, CCR7, CD25, CD127, CD95 and CD27. Every sorted population had a purity above 98%. PBMCs were separated immediately by Lymphoprep density gradient centrifugation and were stained directly, without being cultured. To minimize batch effects, samples were stained and sorted in pairs, one healthy donor with one patient per experiment. The rearrangement combines TRBV4-2 with TRBJ2-5, with TRBD1 matching 10 junction bases. This receptor was identified in a man aged 18 to 30 with type 1 diabetes. The sequencing input was central memory CD4+ T cells from blood. The CDR3 region reads CASSYSGDRGQETQYF. In nucleotides, the sequence is TGTGCCAGCAGCTATTCGGGTGACAGGGGGCAGGAGACCCAGTACTTC.